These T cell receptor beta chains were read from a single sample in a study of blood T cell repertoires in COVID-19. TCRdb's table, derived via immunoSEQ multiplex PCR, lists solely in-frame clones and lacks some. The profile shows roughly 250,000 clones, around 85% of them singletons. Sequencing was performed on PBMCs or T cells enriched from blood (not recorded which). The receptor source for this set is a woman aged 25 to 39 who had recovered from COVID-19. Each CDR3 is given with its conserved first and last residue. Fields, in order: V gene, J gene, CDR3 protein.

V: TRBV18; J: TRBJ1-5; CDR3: CASSPEGGGQPQHF
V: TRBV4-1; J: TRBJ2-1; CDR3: CASSQSSGRGYNEQFF
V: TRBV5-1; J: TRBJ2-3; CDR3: CASSLAPSDTQYF
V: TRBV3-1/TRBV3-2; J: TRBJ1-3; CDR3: CASSPGNTIYF
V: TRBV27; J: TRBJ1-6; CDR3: CASSWTGLDRGNSPLHF
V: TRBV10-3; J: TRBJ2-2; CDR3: CAIRDASRTGELFF
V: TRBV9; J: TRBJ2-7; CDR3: CASSVGTGASYEQYF
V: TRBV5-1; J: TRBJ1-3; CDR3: CASSLSADSGNTIYF
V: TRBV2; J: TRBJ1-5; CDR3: CASSEEGQRYQPQHF
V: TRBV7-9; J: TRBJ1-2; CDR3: CASSSMPRGQDGYTF
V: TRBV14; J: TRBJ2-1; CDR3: CASSQGSYNEQFF
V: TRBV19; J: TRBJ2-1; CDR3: CASSWGQGTHEQFF
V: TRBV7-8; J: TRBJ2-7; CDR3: CASRGLGVEQYF
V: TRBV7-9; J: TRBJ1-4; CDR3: CASSLPGGTAEKLFF
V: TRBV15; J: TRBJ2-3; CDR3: CATSRGLEPDTQYF
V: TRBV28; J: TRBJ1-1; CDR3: CASSLPDRNTEAFF
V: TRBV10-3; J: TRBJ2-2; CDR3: CAISGLAGGPRGTGELFF
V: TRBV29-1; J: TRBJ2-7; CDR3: CSVEDPGVATGQDSYEQYF
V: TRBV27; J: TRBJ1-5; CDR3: CASSTIHRASGNQPQHF
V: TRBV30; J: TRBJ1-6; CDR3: CAWSSERGRNNSPLHF
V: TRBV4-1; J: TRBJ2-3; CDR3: CASSLLAGVADTQYF
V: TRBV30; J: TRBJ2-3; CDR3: CAWSPLRRNTDTQYF
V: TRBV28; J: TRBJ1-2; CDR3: CASSSEGLPSNYGYTF
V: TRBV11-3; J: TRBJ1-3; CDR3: CASSNRDSGNTIYF
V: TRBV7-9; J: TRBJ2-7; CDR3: CASSLSLFGAPEYF
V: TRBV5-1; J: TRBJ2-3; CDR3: CASSLGQGKTDTQYF
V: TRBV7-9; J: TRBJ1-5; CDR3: CASSPSGDQPQHF
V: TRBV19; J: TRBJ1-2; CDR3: CATLDRSYGYTF
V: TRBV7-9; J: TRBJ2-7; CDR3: CASSTHTGTEKCEQYF
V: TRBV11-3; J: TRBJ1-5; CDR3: CASSLHRGRVISYQPQHF
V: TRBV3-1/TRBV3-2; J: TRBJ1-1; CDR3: CASSQVPRSTEAFF
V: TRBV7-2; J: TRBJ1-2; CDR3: CASSSDRVGYTF
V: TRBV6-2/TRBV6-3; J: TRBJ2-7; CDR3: CASSYAGQGADEQYF
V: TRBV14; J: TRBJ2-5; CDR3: CASSPLQGARETQYF
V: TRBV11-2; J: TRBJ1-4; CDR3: CASSLWTWTGGNEKLFF
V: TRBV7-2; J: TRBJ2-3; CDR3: CASTVATDTQYF
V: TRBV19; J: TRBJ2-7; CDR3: CASSRVTAVSSYEQYF
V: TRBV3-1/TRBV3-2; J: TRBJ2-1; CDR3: CASSQDRQGGTSGPYNEQFF
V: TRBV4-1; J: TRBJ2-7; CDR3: CASSRGLAGDEQYF
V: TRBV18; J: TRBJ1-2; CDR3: CASSRTGLGGYTF
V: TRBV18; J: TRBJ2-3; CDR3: CASQIISGRGTDTQYF
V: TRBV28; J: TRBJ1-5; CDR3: CASSQQGWGNQPQHF
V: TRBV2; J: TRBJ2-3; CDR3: CASSAGTSDRTDTQYF
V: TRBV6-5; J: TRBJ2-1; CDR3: CASTPAGGGNEQFF
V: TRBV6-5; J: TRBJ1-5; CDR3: CASRGTGWPNQPQHF
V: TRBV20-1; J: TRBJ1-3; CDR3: CSASRDNSGNTIYF
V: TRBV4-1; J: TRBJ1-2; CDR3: CASSQPRENRVNGYTF
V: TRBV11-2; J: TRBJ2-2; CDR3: CASSLKRGDTGELFF
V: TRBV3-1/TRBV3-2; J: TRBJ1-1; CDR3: CASSPRPRSWSTEAFF
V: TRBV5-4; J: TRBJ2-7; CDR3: CASSEEKRWEQYF
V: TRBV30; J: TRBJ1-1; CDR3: CAWTTGVFMNTEAFF
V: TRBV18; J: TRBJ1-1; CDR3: CASSPRGEAFF
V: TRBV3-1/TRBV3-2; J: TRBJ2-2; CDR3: CASSGGTAGELFF